These 27 T cell receptor beta chains were sequenced from one sample in a study of T cell responses to AZD1222 COVID-19 vaccine (dated by TCRdb to about 2021). Receptor libraries were prepared by the immunoSEQ multiplex PCR assay. The source is immuneACCESS, and TCRdb retained only in-frame sequences with V and J called. Part of the clones is not carried over; for the studies checked, unresolved V genes explain less than half of this, and the remainder is unexplained. Here the sample has around 150,000 clones; 90% occur a single time. Around 6.3% of the sample comes from the top ten. This specimen's time point label, per the study, means: about 28 days (+/-7) after the second vaccine dose. The source material was peripheral blood, sampled 28 days after the second AZD1222 dose. These receptors came from an adult who received the AZD1222 COVID-19 vaccine.

This clone was counted a single time. The V and J genes are TRBV28 and TRBJ1-5, with TRBD1 as a possible D gene (5 bases). The CDR3 spans 15 residues. V dropped 3 bases and J dropped 4 bases, with 13 bases sitting between them. Germline CDR1 and CDR2: MDHEN and SYDVKM. CDR3 DNA: TGTGCCAGCAGTTTTAGTTGGGGGGGGAATCAGCCCCAGCATTTT. Protein product: CASSFSWGGNQPQHF. The complete variable domain, with remaining parts taken from reference TRBV28 and TRBJ1-5, reads DVKVTQSSRYLVKRTGEKVFLECVQDMDHENMFWYRQDPGLGLRLIYFSYDVKMKEKGDIPEGYSVSREKKERFSLILESASTNQTSMYLCASSFSWGGNQPQHFGDGTRLSIL.

V usage is TRBV29-1 and J usage is TRBJ2-1; D might be TRBD1 (6 bases). The CDR3 loop spans 15 amino acids. Trimming pared 5 bases from V and 4 bases from J, leaving 18 bases between. Germline V CDR1 and CDR2: SQVTM, ANQGSEA. The CDR3 loop is CSVPTHGTTYNEQFF. Written as DNA, the CDR3 is TGCAGCGTTCCAACCCACGGGACAACTTACAATGAGCAGTTCTTC.

The rearrangement links TRBV16 to TRBJ1-6; D is uncertain. The CDR3 runs 15 residues. V dropped 2 bases and J dropped 10 bases, with 15 bases sitting between them. CDR1 and CDR2 from the germline V gene are KGHSY and FQNENV. In DNA, the CDR3 is TGTGCCAGCAGCCAACCGGACCTCCTCGGGTCACCCCTCCACTTT. Translation: CASSQPDLLGSPLHF.

V is TRBV2 and J is TRBJ1-1; D gene uncertain. Deletions cut 4 bases from V and 2 bases from J, with 11 bases between. Germline CDR1 reads SNHLY; CDR2 reads FYNNEI. This CDR3 comprises 14 residues. The DNA of the CDR3 is TGTGCCAGCAGTGGGGTCACGGCAAACACTGAAGCTTTCTTT. Its protein product is CASSGVTANTEAFF.

This sequence joins TRBV6-6 and TRBJ2-3; 8 bases line up with TRBD1. Germline V lookup: CDR1 MNHNY, CDR2 SVGAGI (reference sequence). Trimming cost V 6 bases and J 2 bases; bases outside gene matches: 10. The CDR3 contains 16 residues. In DNA, the CDR3 is TGTGCCAGCAGACAAGGACAGGGATTGTCCACAGATACGCAGTATTTT. This gives the protein CASRQGQGLSTDTQYF.

This chain connects TRBV27 to TRBJ1-5; weak D call: TRBD1 (6 bases). The CDR3 consists of 19 residues. CDR1 MNHEY and CDR2 SMNVEV come from the germline V gene (reference sequence). Deletions cut 6 bases from V and 1 base from J, with 25 bases between. CDR3 region: CASRSIKGLQGWSNQPQHF. The DNA of the CDR3 is TGTGCCAGCAGATCTATAAAGGGGTTACAGGGCTGGAGCAATCAGCCCCAGCATTTT.

V is TRBV30 and J is TRBJ1-6; 7 bases line up with TRBD1. V lost 7 bases, J lost 7 bases, and 7 bases stayed unmatched. CDR1 is GTSNPN and CDR2 is SVGIG in the germline V gene (reference sequence). The CDR3 is 13 residues long. CDR3 nucleotide sequence: TGTGCCTCGCAGACAGGGACCAATTCACCCCTCCACTTT. This encodes CASQTGTNSPLHF.

The J gene is TRBJ2-7, the V gene TRBV3-1 (or the pseudogene TRBV3-2); 8 bases agree with TRBD2. The CDR3 is 15 amino acids. Germline loops: CDR1 LGHDT, CDR2 YNNKEL (reference sequence). V lost 1 base, J lost 7 bases, and 9 bases stayed unmatched. The CDR3 DNA reads TGTGCCAGCAGCCAAGTAAACGGGGGGGCCCTAGAGCAGTACTTC. This gives the protein CASSQVNGGALEQYF.

This clone was counted once. J is TRBJ1-2 and V is TRBV7-2; TRBD1 matches 8 bases. CDR3 size: 12 residues. V gave up 5 bases and J gave up 8 bases; unmatched junction bases: 4. The germline CDR1 and CDR2 sequences are SGHTA and FQGNSA. CDR3 bases: TGTGCCAGCAGCGGACAGGGTACGGGCTACACCTTC. Its translation: CASSGQGTGYTF.

The V call is TRBV3-1 (or the pseudogene TRBV3-2), the J call TRBJ1-2, with TRBD1 matching over 8 bases. V was clipped by 2 bases and J by 7 bases; unmatched bases: 9. This CDR3 spans 15 amino acids. Per germline, CDR1 LGHDT and CDR2 YNNKEL (reference sequence). Written as DNA, the CDR3 is TGTGCCAGCAGCCAATCCGGACAGGGCAAAGGTGGCTACACCTTC. Protein: CASSQSGQGKGGYTF.

The gene calls are TRBV4-2 and TRBJ2-1; TRBD2 is a possible D gene (6 bases). Trimming removed 4 bases from V and 5 bases from J, with 15 bases in between. Germline V lookup: CDR1 LGHNA, CDR2 YNFKEQ. This CDR3 region has 15 residues. The CDR3 protein is CASSPSSGRDNEQFF. In nucleotides, the CDR3 is TGTGCCAGCAGCCCCTCCAGCGGGCGAGACAATGAGCAGTTCTTC.

The chain links TRBV5-6 to TRBJ2-7, with 10 bases that match TRBD2. The CDR3 runs to 15 residues. Losses at the gene ends were 0 bases for V and 7 bases for J; bases not matched to a gene: 7. Looked up from germline, CDR1 is SGHDT and CDR2 is YYEEEE. The CDR3 DNA sequence: TGTGCCAGCAGCTTGGTATCGGGACTAGCGACAGAGCAGTACTTC. It encodes CASSLVSGLATEQYF.

The V and J genes are TRBV7-9 and TRBJ2-6; possible D gene TRBD2, 6 bases. Per the germline V gene, CDR1 is SEHNR and CDR2 is FQNEAQ (reference sequence). Trimming left V 2 bases short and J 4 bases short, with 9 bases between. The CDR3 spans 15 residues. CDR3 loop: CASSLRGNGANVLTF. Here the CDR3 DNA reads TGTGCCAGCAGCTTACGGGGGAACGGGGCCAACGTCCTGACTTTC. The whole variable domain, remainder taken from reference TRBV7-9 and TRBJ2-6, is DTGVSQNPRHKITKRGQNVTFRCDPISEHNRLYWYRQTLGQGPEFLTYFQNEAQLEKSRLLSDRFSAERPKGSFSTLEIQRTEQGDSAMYLCASSLRGNGANVLTFGAGSRLTVL.

This clone was observed a single time. The chain uses TRBV7-8 and TRBJ2-2; D is perhaps TRBD2 (5 bases). CDR1 is SGHVS and CDR2 is FQNEAQ in the germline V gene. V lost 5 bases to trimming and J lost 1 base, with 8 bases between them. The CDR3 is 14 amino acids. In nucleotides, the CDR3 is TGTGCCAGCAGCCTCACTAGGAACACCGGGGAGCTGTTTTTT. Its translation is CASSLTRNTGELFF.

The rearrangement joins TRBV5-6 to TRBJ2-2; possible D gene TRBD2, 6 bases. V shed 5 bases and J shed 4 bases, with 12 bases lying between them. The length of the CDR3 is 14 residues. Per germline, CDR1 SGHDT and CDR2 YYEEEE. This chain's CDR3 is CASRQRTTTGELFF. As DNA, the CDR3 is TGTGCCAGCAGGCAGCGGACTACCACCGGGGAGCTGTTTTTT.

The chain recombines TRBV30 with TRBJ2-7; 7 positions agree with TRBD2. CDR3 length: 17 amino acids. The trim removed 2 bases at V and 3 bases at J, leaving 16 bases unmatched. Germline lookup yields CDR1 GTSNPN and CDR2 SVGIG (reference sequence). Here the CDR3 DNA reads TGTGCCTGGAGTATGACCCCCCGGACTAGTTCCAGCTACGAGCAGTACTTC. Its protein product is CAWSMTPRTSSSYEQYF.

The chain links TRBV6-5 to TRBJ2-7; 8 positions match TRBD1. Trimming removed 7 bases from V and 2 bases from J; junction bases left unmatched: 7. Per the germline V gene, CDR1 is MNHEY and CDR2 is SVGAGI. The CDR3 sequence is 14 residues long. The CDR3 nucleotides are TGTGCCAGCACCCCGGGACAGGACCCCTACGAGCAGTACTTC. Amino acid sequence: CASTPGQDPYEQYF.

This rearrangement joins TRBV28 to TRBJ1-1, with 12 bases fitting TRBD1. Trimming took 5 bases from V and 6 from J; bases not matched to a gene: 13. This CDR3 spans 17 amino acids. Germline CDR1 reads MDHEN; CDR2 reads SYDVKM. The CDR3 DNA reads TGTGCCAGCAGTCCTCCGGGACAGGGGGCTTTAATCGCTGAAGCTTTCTTT. It yields the protein CASSPPGQGALIAEAFF.

The rearrangement joins TRBV15 to TRBJ1-4; D is ambiguous. Between the trimmed V and J ends, which lost 0 bases and 8 bases, there was a span of 19 bases. Germline V gene data show CDR1 as LNHNV and CDR2 as YYDKDF (reference sequence). The length of the CDR3 is 17 residues. The CDR3 loop is CATSRDPGGSQGEKLFF. The DNA of the CDR3 is TGTGCCACCAGCAGAGATCCGGGCGGCAGCCAAGGGGAAAAACTGTTTTTT.

CDR3 in amino acids: CASSPNSAGNEKLFF. The DNA of the CDR3 is TGTGCCAGCTCACCTAATTCGGCGGGTAATGAAAAACTGTTTTTT. V and J are TRBV18 and TRBJ1-4; D uncertain. Germline values: CDR1 KGHSH, CDR2 LQKENI. V shed 3 bases and J shed 4 bases, with 12 bases lying between them. The length of the CDR3 is 15 residues.

The chain has TRBV6-1 and TRBJ2-2, with 10 nucleotides matching TRBD2. The V gene end was trimmed by 3 bases and the J gene end by 3 bases; junction bases not matched to a gene: 1. Germline CDR1 and CDR2: MNHNS and SASEGT. There are 15 residues in the CDR3. The CDR3 DNA sequence: TGTGCCAGCAGTGAGACTAGCGGGTACACCGGGGAGCTGTTTTTT. Translation gives CASSETSGYTGELFF.

This sequence joins TRBV18 and TRBJ1-2, with 8 bases matching TRBD1. The CDR3 is 16 amino acids. Germline V lookup: CDR1 KGHSH, CDR2 LQKENI. After removal of 2 bases from V and 4 bases from J, the junction contained 9 bases not matched to a gene. The CDR3 DNA reads TGTGCCAGCTCACCAAATCCAGGGACAGGCCTCTATGGCTACACCTTC. Its protein product is CASSPNPGTGLYGYTF.

The chain employs TRBV7-8 and TRBJ2-7; 11 bases align to TRBD2. The CDR3 extends over 14 amino acids. Trimming removed 5 bases from V and 4 bases from J; junction bases left unmatched: 4. Per the germline V gene, CDR1 is SGHVS and CDR2 is FQNEAQ. The chain's CDR3 is CASSHGTSGYEQYF. CDR3 in DNA: TGTGCCAGCAGCCACGGGACTAGCGGTTACGAGCAGTACTTC.

The chain employs TRBV10-1 and TRBJ2-5, with D tentatively TRBD2 (6 bases). The CDR3 spans 15 residues. Germline values: CDR1 WNHNN, CDR2 SYGVQD (reference sequence). Trimming removed 6 bases at V and 0 bases at J, with 14 bases between. The CDR3: CASSAPGTDQETQYF. The CDR3 bases are TGCGCCAGCAGCGCCCCAGGGACTGACCAAGAGACCCAGTACTTC.

The chain links TRBV5-1 to TRBJ2-7; 7 bases are shared with TRBD2. Germline V CDR1 and CDR2: SGHRS, YFSETQ. Unmatched junction bases numbered 8, after V lost 3 bases and J lost 2 bases. There are 15 residues in the CDR3. CDR3 sequence reads: CASSSGGGVTYEQYF. CDR3 DNA sequence: TGCGCCAGCAGCTCCGGTGGGGGGGTAACCTACGAGCAGTACTTC. The complete variable domain, with remaining parts taken from reference TRBV5-1 and TRBJ2-7, reads KAGVTQTPRYLIKTRGQQVTLSCSPISGHRSVSWYQQTPGQGLQFLFEYFSETQRNKGNFPGRFSGRQFSNSRSEMNVSTLELGDSALYLCASSSGGGVTYEQYFGPGTRLTVT.

The rearrangement links TRBV5-1 to TRBJ2-5; no reliable D call. CDR1 is SGHRS, CDR2 YFSETQ, per germline. The CDR3 spans 14 residues. Trimming took 0 bases from V and 3 from J, leaving 9 bases between them. The CDR3 region has the DNA TGCGCCAGCAGCTTGGGCAACAAGGAAGAGACCCAGTACTTC. As protein: CASSLGNKEETQYF.

This chain joins TRBV7-9 and TRBJ1-1, with unresolved D. V dropped 1 base and J dropped 7 bases, with 7 bases sitting between them. CDR3 length equals 12 residues. The germline gives CDR1 SEHNR, CDR2 FQNEAQ (reference sequence). DNA for the CDR3: TGTGCCAGCAGCTTAGTGCAGGTTGAAGCTTTCTTT. It codes for CASSLVQVEAFF. The full variable domain, completed using reference TRBV7-9 and TRBJ1-1, is DTGVSQNPRHKITKRGQNVTFRCDPISEHNRLYWYRQTLGQGPEFLTYFQNEAQLEKSRLLSDRFSAERPKGSFSTLEIQRTEQGDSAMYLCASSLVQVEAFFGQGTRLTVV.